The present T cell receptor beta chain was sequenced within a study of shared T cell receptors in the human thymus. The CDR3 length is 12 residues. The V gene's germline CDR1 is SGHNT and CDR2 YYREEE (reference sequence). Using immunoSEQ multiplex PCR, the repertoire was profiled, and TCRdb retains in-frame clones only, with some absent. The table records approximately 730,000 clones, approximately 83% of them present only once. These data were also reused for a study on human thymus T cells. That source notes: Those donating were healthy Finnish infants in corrective surgery for congenital heart defects. The study used thymus tissue resected during corrective heart surgery. It looked as if thymic and blood repertoires used V and J genes in a biased way. The related literature has documented a marked overlap of thymic repertoires among unrelated individuals.

Sequenced: thymocytes. The V call is TRBV5-4, the J call TRBJ2-5; possibly TRBD1 for D (6 bases). The DNA end lines up better with TRBJ2-7; the J call may be wrong. The receptor was isolated from a girl less than two years old with a congenital heart defect. This CDR3 reads CASSYGTFEQYF. The CDR3 DNA reads as TGTGCCAGCAGCTACGGGACATTCGAGCAGTACTTC.